This T cell receptor (beta chain) was sequenced in a study of T cells in Graves' hyperthyroidism and ophthalmopathy. RNA transcripts gave rise to amplified TCR beta CDR3 regions. The TCR CDR3 first-round RT-PCR relied on the HTBI primer set. MiXCR, run by TCRdb on the multiplex PCR reads, gives a single entry per CDR3 protein. The table has about 640,000 distinct CDR3 sequences, approximately 14% seen once; the top ten hold around an eighth. Under 3 months was the duration of disease in ophthalmopathy patients, who also had a Clinical Activity Score of at least 3 and a NOSPECS grade of at least 4. The germline gives CDR1 SNHLY, CDR2 FYNNEI. The CDR3 has 14 amino acids. V lost 8 bases and J 5 bases, leaving 15 bases between the germline ends. This clonotype was observed at least ten times.

The source is a woman aged 45-65 years with Graves' ophthalmopathy. Sequencing was done on a sample of blood. The chain uses TRBV2 and TRBJ2-2; either TRBD1 or TRBD2 may fit D (5 bases each). CDR3: CASPGPVGTGELFF. DNA of the CDR3: TGTGCCAGCCCGGGACCCGTCGGTACCGGGGAGCTGTTTTTT.